These T cell receptor beta chains were read from a single sample in a study of cytomegalovirus exposure and HLA in healthy donors. Some clones are missing from TCRdb's copy, which holds only in-frame ones; the method was immunoSEQ multiplex PCR. This sample has 130,000 to 150,000 clones, with more than 60% found just once. The sample consisted of PBMCs. The receptors stem from a male donor in good health and CMV-seronegative. Both conserved end residues are part of each CDR3. The D gene is left open where the match is weak. For some rows the clone size is stated as once, few or many, or as a class when expanded; others skip it.

CDR3nt | CDR3aa | j_gene | v_gene | d_gene | abundance
TGTGCCAGCAGCCCCGGACAGCAAAAGTCAGCCAAAAACATTCAGTACTTC | CASSPGQQKSAKNIQYF | TRBJ2-4 | TRBV14 | NA | NA
TGCGCCAGCAGCCCAGGGACAGGGGGGAACTATGGCTACACCTTC | CASSPGTGGNYGYTF | TRBJ1-2 | TRBV5-1 | TRBD1 | NA
TGTGCCTGGAGTGTCGGGACAGGGGGCCATCGCGGCAATCAGCCCCAGCATTTT | CAWSVGTGGHRGNQPQHF | TRBJ1-5 | TRBV30 | TRBD1 | NA
TGTGCCAGCAGCAGTCACCGGGGCTACAATGAGCAGTTCTTC | CASSSHRGYNEQFF | TRBJ2-1 | TRBV7-2 | NA | NA
TGTGCCAGCAGCTTCCCGGCACTAGCGGGCGAAGATACGCAGTATTTT | CASSFPALAGEDTQYF | TRBJ2-3 | TRBV11-1 | TRBD2 | few
TGTGCCAGCAGCCATGAGACAGGGGTCAGCGATGGCTACACCTTC | CASSHETGVSDGYTF | TRBJ1-2 | TRBV7-9 | TRBD1 | NA
TGTGCCAGCAGCTTAGGGGCAGAGTACGAGCAGTACTTC | CASSLGAEYEQYF | TRBJ2-7 | TRBV7-3 | NA | NA
TGTGCCAGCAGCCCGACGTTCCTGGACTTGTCTTATTTT | CASSPTFLDLSYF | TRBJ2-3 | TRBV4-2 | NA | NA
TGCGCCAGCACCTCCGTCCCCGGGAATCAGCCCCAGCATTTT | CASTSVPGNQPQHF | TRBJ1-5 | TRBV5-1 | NA | many
TGTGCCAGCAGCTTAGGCGGGGCCGGGAGCAATCAGCCCCAGCATTTT | CASSLGGAGSNQPQHF | TRBJ1-5 | TRBV7-6 | NA | NA
TGCGCCAGCAGCTTGGTAGCGGGAGCGGGCTACAATGAGCAGTTCTTC | CASSLVAGAGYNEQFF | TRBJ2-1 | TRBV5-1 | TRBD2 | NA
TGTGCCAGCAGCTTGGTGCGGGGATTGAGCACTGAAGCTTTCTTT | CASSLVRGLSTEAFF | TRBJ1-1 | TRBV5-4 | NA | few
TGCGCCAGCAGCCCTTCTCCGGGATCCCGTAACGAGCAGTACTTC | CASSPSPGSRNEQYF | TRBJ2-7 | TRBV5-1 | NA | NA
TGTGCCAGCAGAGGCCACGTGGCTAGCTACGAGCAGTACTTC | CASRGHVASYEQYF | TRBJ2-7 | TRBV2 | NA | once
TGTGCCAGCAGTGAACGAATTCAGGCAACCTCCTACAATGAGCAGTTCTTC | CASSERIQATSYNEQFF | TRBJ2-1 | TRBV6-1 | NA | NA
TGTGCCAGCAGCGTCCGACAGGGGGATGGCTACACCTTC | CASSVRQGDGYTF | TRBJ1-2 | TRBV9 | TRBD1 | NA
TGTGCCAGTAGTATCGGTCAGGGGAGCAATCAGCCCCAGCATTTT | CASSIGQGSNQPQHF | TRBJ1-5 | TRBV19 | NA | NA
TGCGCCAGCAGCCAAGTAACAGGGGTTACGAGTAATTCACCCCTCCACTTT | CASSQVTGVTSNSPLHF | TRBJ1-6 | TRBV4-3 | TRBD1 | once
TGTGCCAGCAGCTTAGGTTCGGGATTCACTGAGCAGTTCTTC | CASSLGSGFTEQFF | TRBJ2-1 | TRBV7-8 | NA | NA
TGTGCCAGTATACAGGGGGCCGATAACTATGGCTACACCTTC | CASIQGADNYGYTF | TRBJ1-2 | TRBV7-9 | TRBD1 | few
TGCGCCAGCACCCCCGGGGCAGGGAGGTACGAGCAGTACTTC | CASTPGAGRYEQYF | TRBJ2-7 | TRBV5-1 | NA | NA
TGTGCCAGCAGCCAAGGGAGGGCCCAAGAGACCCAGTACTTC | CASSQGRAQETQYF | TRBJ2-5 | TRBV7-9 | TRBD2 | NA
TGTGCCAGCAGTGCGGGCGACAGCTCCTACAATGAGCAGTTCTTC | CASSAGDSSYNEQFF | TRBJ2-1 | TRBV6-4 | NA | few
TGTGCTAGTGGTTTGGTACCTAAGGACGGGATCCTGCCGAATGAAAAACTGTTTTTT | CASGLVPKDGILPNEKLFF | TRBJ1-4 | TRBV12-5 | NA | NA
TGTGCCAGCAGCCAAGATACAGGGGTCAATTCACCCCTCCACTTT | CASSQDTGVNSPLHF | TRBJ1-6 | TRBV4-2 | TRBD1 | NA
TGTGCTAGCAGCTACGGGGGACTAGCGGGACCTTCCCTCCTTGTGGGGCAGTACTTC | CASSYGGLAGPSLLVGQYF | TRBJ2-5 | TRBV7-7 | TRBD2 | NA
TGTGCCAGCAGCTTGGGTAACAGCGGCGAAAAACTGTTTTTT | CASSLGNSGEKLFF | TRBJ1-4 | TRBV7-9 | NA | NA
TGTGCCAGCAGTGAAATTTGGGGACTAGCGGAACAAGAGACCCAGTACTTC | CASSEIWGLAEQETQYF | TRBJ2-5 | TRBV6-1 | TRBD2 | once
TGTGCCAGCAGCACCTCGATGTACAGGGGCTACGAGCAGTACTTC | CASSTSMYRGYEQYF | TRBJ2-7 | TRBV9 | TRBD1 | NA
TGTGCCAGCCAGACAGGGGGCGGGGAGACCCAGTACTTC | CASQTGGGETQYF | TRBJ2-5 | TRBV27 | TRBD1 | NA
TGTGCCAGCAGCTTAGACGTGTGGGGACAGATCACTGAAGCTTTCTTT | CASSLDVWGQITEAFF | TRBJ1-1 | TRBV7-2 | TRBD1 | NA
TGTGCCAGCAGCCAGGCGGACAGGGCTAAGGGCTACACCTTC | CASSQADRAKGYTF | TRBJ1-2 | TRBV5-4 | TRBD1 | NA
TGTGCCAGCAGCCCTGGGACTAGCGTTTGGGAGACCCAGTACTTC | CASSPGTSVWETQYF | TRBJ2-5 | TRBV25-1 | TRBD2 | NA
TGTGCCAGCAGCTTAATGGGGAGGCGGAACACTGAAGCTTTCTTT | CASSLMGRRNTEAFF | TRBJ1-1 | TRBV11-2 | NA | once
TGTGCCAGCAGCTTGGAGACAGTAAGCACAGATACGCAGTATTTT | CASSLETVSTDTQYF | TRBJ2-3 | TRBV5-5 | NA | NA
TGCGCCAGCAGCTTGGGACTAGCGGCTAACTACGAGCAGTACTTC | CASSLGLAANYEQYF | TRBJ2-7 | TRBV5-1 | TRBD2 | NA
TGTGCCAGCAGCTCGGGGACTAGCGAGTCAGATACGCAGTATTTT | CASSSGTSESDTQYF | TRBJ2-3 | TRBV5-4 | TRBD2 | few
TGTGCCAGCAGTTTCGAGGGGGCTAATGAAAAACTGTTTTTT | CASSFEGANEKLFF | TRBJ1-4 | TRBV27 | NA | few